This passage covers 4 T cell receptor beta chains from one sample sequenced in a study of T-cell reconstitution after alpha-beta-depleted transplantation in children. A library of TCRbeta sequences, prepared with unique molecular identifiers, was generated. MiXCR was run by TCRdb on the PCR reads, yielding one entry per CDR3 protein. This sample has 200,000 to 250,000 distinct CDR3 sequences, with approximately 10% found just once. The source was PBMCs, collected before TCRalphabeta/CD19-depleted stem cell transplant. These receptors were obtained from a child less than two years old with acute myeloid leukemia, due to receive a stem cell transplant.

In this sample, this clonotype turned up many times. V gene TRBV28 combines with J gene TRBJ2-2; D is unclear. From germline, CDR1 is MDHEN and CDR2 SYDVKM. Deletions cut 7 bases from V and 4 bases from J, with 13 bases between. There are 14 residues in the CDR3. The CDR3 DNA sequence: TGTGCCAGCACCTCCGACTTGCTCACCGGGGAGCTGTTTTTT. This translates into CASTSDLLTGELFF.

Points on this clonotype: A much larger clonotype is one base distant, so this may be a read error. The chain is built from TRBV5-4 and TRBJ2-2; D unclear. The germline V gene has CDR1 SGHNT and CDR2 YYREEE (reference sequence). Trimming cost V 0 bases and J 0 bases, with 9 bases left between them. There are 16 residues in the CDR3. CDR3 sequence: CASSLGRAPNTGELFF. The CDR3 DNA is TGTGCCAGCAGCTTGGGTCGGGCCCCGAACACCGGGGAGCTGTTTTTT.

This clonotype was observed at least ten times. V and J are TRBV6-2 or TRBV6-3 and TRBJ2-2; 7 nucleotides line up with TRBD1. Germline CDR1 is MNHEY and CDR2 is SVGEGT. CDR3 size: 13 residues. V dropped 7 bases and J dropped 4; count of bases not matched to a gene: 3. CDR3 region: CASTDRVTGELFF. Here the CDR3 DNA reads TGTGCCAGCACCGACAGGGTCACCGGGGAGCTGTTTTTT.

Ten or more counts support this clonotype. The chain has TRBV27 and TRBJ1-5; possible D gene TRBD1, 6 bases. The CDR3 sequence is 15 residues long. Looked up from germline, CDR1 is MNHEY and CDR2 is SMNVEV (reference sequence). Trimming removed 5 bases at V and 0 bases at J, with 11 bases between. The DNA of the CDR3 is TGTGCCAGCAGTCACGACAGGTATAGCAATCAGCCCCAGCATTTT. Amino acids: CASSHDRYSNQPQHF.